This TCR beta chain originates from a study of patients and donors after allogeneic stem cell transplantation. MiXCR, run by TCRdb on the RT-PCR reads, gives a single entry per CDR3 protein. This table has approximately 160,000 distinct CDR3 sequences, approximately 30% appearing once. In this sample, this clonotype turned up a few times. V lost 3 bases and J lost 5, with 10 bases in between. Germline V CDR1 and CDR2: SEHNR, FQNEAQ (reference sequence). The CDR3 is 14 amino acids. The TCR originated in a human donor who was either an allogeneic HSCT recipient or a stem cell or donor lymphocyte infusion donor (not recorded which). It is not recorded whose cells these are; they may come from a transplant donor. The specimen was blood, either unsorted or a sorted T cell fraction (not recorded which). The genes are TRBV7-9 and TRBJ1-4, with D maybe TRBD1 (6 bases). This CDR3 is CASSFGQPNEKLFF. The CDR3 coding sequence is TGTGCCAGCAGCTTTGGACAGCCGAATGAAAAACTGTTTTTT.